One sample yielded the 8 T cell receptor beta chains listed below, sequenced in a study of blood T cell repertoires in COVID-19 (dated by TCRdb to about 2020). Receptors were amplified or captured by the immunoSEQ multiplex PCR assay. Not all clones reach the TCRdb copy of this immuneACCESS table, which keeps in-frame sequences only. Checked studies attribute under half of the gap to unresolved V genes and leave the rest unexplained. The sample table records roughly 35,000 clones; approximately 78% of these occur just once. The top ten constitute roughly 7.3% of the sample. Sequencing was carried out using peripheral blood. These receptors originate from a woman aged 55-70 years with acute or convalescent COVID-19.

The genes are TRBV3-1 (or the pseudogene TRBV3-2) and TRBJ2-2, with D possibly matching TRBD1 (6 bases). Germline values: CDR1 LGHDT, CDR2 YNNKEL (reference sequence). V was pared by 2 bases and J by 7 bases, with 11 bases between. This CDR3 has 14 amino acids. CDR3: CASSQRQENGELFF. In DNA form, the CDR3 reads TGTGCCAGCAGCCAAAGACAGGAGAACGGGGAGCTGTTTTTT.

The chain couples TRBV7-7 to TRBJ2-3; tentatively, D is TRBD2 (5 bases). CDR3 length: 15 residues. V was pared by 2 bases and J by 0 bases, with 9 bases between. CDR1 is SSHAT, CDR2 FNYEAQ, per germline (reference sequence). Here the CDR3 reads CASSLSGGSTDTQYF. CDR3 bases: TGTGCCAGCAGCTTAAGCGGCGGTAGCACAGATACGCAGTATTTT.

The chain uses TRBV15 and TRBJ1-2, with D unclear. This CDR3 spans 16 amino acids. V was clipped by 0 bases and J by 4 bases, with 15 bases between them. Germline CDR1 LNHNV, CDR2 YYDKDF (reference sequence). DNA for the CDR3: TGTGCCACCAGCAGAGATCATTCGACCTCGGGCTATGGCTACACCTTC. Protein: CATSRDHSTSGYGYTF.

A few counts support this clone. The CDR3 here is CASRSDRGKYEQYF. The CDR3, as DNA: TGTGCCAGCAGGAGCGACAGGGGCAAGTACGAGCAGTACTTC. V usage is TRBV6-5 and J usage is TRBJ2-7, with 8 bases fitting TRBD1. Trimming removed 6 bases from V and 4 bases from J; junction bases left unmatched: 8. The CDR3 is 14 amino acids. CDR1 is MNHEY and CDR2 is SVGAGI in the germline V gene.

The rearrangement links TRBV5-4 to TRBJ2-7; D unresolved. V lost 4 bases, J lost 2 bases, and 13 bases lay in between. This CDR3 contains 14 residues. Germline assignment: CDR1 SGHNT and CDR2 YYREEE (reference sequence). Here the CDR3 DNA reads TGTGCCAGCAGCCGCCCCGGGTCTACCTACGAGCAGTACTTC. Protein sequence: CASSRPGSTYEQYF. The variable domain in full, with the rest retrieved from reference TRBV5-4 and TRBJ2-7, is ETGVTQSPTHLIKTRGQQVTLRCSSQSGHNTVSWYQQALGQGPQFIFQYYREEENGRGNFPPRFSGLQFPNYSSELNVNALELDDSALYLCASSRPGSTYEQYFGPGTRLTVT.

V and J are TRBV18 and TRBJ1-1; perhaps TRBD1 as D (5 bases). This CDR3 comprises 14 residues. V was pared by 6 bases and J by 6 bases, with 17 bases between. CDR1 and CDR2 from the germline V gene are KGHSH and LQKENI. Here the CDR3 reads CASSPGGDSAEAFF. The CDR3 DNA reads TGTGCCAGCTCCCCCGGGGGGGATAGCGCTGAAGCTTTCTTT.

V and J are TRBV7-6 and TRBJ2-3, with TRBD2 identical over 12 bases. The ends lost 0 bases at V and 4 bases at J; junction bases unmatched: 8. Germline V gene sequence: CDR1 SGHVS, CDR2 FNYEAQ. The CDR3 runs 18 residues. In DNA form, the CDR3 reads TGTGCCAGCAGCTTAGCTCCCTCTAGCGGGGGGGCTTCAGATACGCAGTATTTT. Amino acids: CASSLAPSSGGASDTQYF. Full variable domain (missing parts from reference TRBV7-6 and TRBJ2-3): GAGVSQSPRYKVTKRGQDVALRCDPISGHVSLYWYRQALGQGPEFLTYFNYEAQQDKSGLPNDRFSAERPEGSISTLTIQRTEQRDSAMYRCASSLAPSSGGASDTQYFGPGTRLTVL.

The chain employs TRBV19 and TRBJ1-3, with 8 bases fitting TRBD1. The germline CDR1 and CDR2 sequences are LNHDA and SQIVND (reference sequence). Trimming at V came to 5 bases and at J to 2 bases, leaving 5 bases not matched to a gene. This CDR3 spans 15 amino acids. CDR3 in DNA: TGTGCCAGTAGTGTACAGGGGGGACCTGGAAACACCATATATTTT. As protein: CASSVQGGPGNTIYF.